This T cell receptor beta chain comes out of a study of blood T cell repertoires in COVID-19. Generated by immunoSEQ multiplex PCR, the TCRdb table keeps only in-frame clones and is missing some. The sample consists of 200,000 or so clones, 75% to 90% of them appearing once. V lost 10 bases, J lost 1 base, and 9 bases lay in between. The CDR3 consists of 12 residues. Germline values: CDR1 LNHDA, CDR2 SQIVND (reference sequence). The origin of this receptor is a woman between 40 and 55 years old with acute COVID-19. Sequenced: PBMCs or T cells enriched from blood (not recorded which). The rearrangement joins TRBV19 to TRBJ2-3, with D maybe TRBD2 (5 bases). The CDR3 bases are TGTGCCACCGAGGGAGGCACAGATACGCAGTATTTT. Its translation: CATEGGTDTQYF.